This section outlines one T cell receptor beta chain sequence together with its context. Its specificity is unknown. This specimen belongs to a study of CD8+CD57+ T cells in acquired aplastic anemia. Study-level information: Yields of DNA that came from sorted CD4+ and CD8+ cells averaged roughly 3.3 ug. Overall study findings and caveats: Patients and controls had in common around 29 CD8+ CDR3 sequences. For CD8+ Simpson's diversity, patients and controls showed no significant difference.

It was patients with CD8+CD57+ cell expansion by flow cytometry who were chosen for sequencing. Patients were treatment-naive when blood was sampled. The CDR3 runs 13 residues. Trimming removed 0 bases from V and 4 bases from J, with 6 bases in between. CDR1 and CDR2 (germline): SEHNR, FQNEAQ (reference sequence). For CDR3 and TCR beta VDJ profiling, genomic DNA was the template used. From the reads, TCRdb called clonotypes with MiXCR, one entry per CDR3 protein. In the table there are 150,000 or so distinct CDR3 sequences, around 50% of which are singletons. The sequencing sample was made of sorted CD4+, CD8+, or CD8+CD57+ T cells (not recorded which) from PBMCs. The clonotype was recovered from a human donor with aplastic anemia. The J gene is TRBJ2-5, the V gene TRBV7-9; TRBD1 is a possible D gene (5 bases). The CDR3 bases are TGTGCCAGCAGCTTAGCAGGGGCAGAGACCCAGTACTTC. Translated: CASSLAGAETQYF.